These T cell receptor beta chains were read from a single sample in a study of blood T cell repertoires in COVID-19. Assay: immunoSEQ multiplex PCR; the TCRdb copy retains only in-frame clones and omits some. Found here are tens of thousands of clones, around 81% of them singletons; the top ten hold nearly 5%. Sequencing input: peripheral blood. The origin of the receptors is a human donor in a cohort sampled during active COVID-19. Each CDR3 is given with its conserved first and last residue. D genes are given only for firm matches. Where a row states a size, it is once, few, many or the class of an expanded clone; other rows omit it.

-,14,TRBJ1-6,TRBV2,-,TGTGCCAGCAGTACAGGACAATATAATTCACCCCTCCACTTT,CASSTGQYNSPLHF
TRBD1,16,TRBJ1-2,TRBV5-6,-,TGTGCCAGCAGCTTGCTTGGAGGACAGGAGCATGGTGGCTACACCTTC,CASSLLGGQEHGGYTF
TRBD2,15,TRBJ2-7,TRBV9,-,TGTGCCAGCAGCCCCCCGGGGGGGGTCTTCAACGAGCAGTACTTC,CASSPPGGVFNEQYF
-,11,TRBJ2-7,TRBV2,few,TGTGCCAGCAGCAATTTTTACGAGCAGTACTTC,CASSNFYEQYF
TRBD1,15,TRBJ2-7,TRBV9,-,TGTGCCAGCAGCGTAGAGGGGACAGGGCTTTACGAGCAGTACTTC,CASSVEGTGLYEQYF
TRBD1,14,TRBJ2-7,TRBV10-3,-,TGTGCCATCAGTGTCGGGACAGGGGCCTACGAGCAGTACTTC,CAISVGTGAYEQYF
-,14,TRBJ2-7,TRBV5-8,-,TGTGCCAGCAGCATGAGTGATAGCTCCTACGAGCAGTACTTC,CASSMSDSSYEQYF
-,13,TRBJ1-1,TRBV5-8,-,TGTGCCAGCAGCTTGGAGGGGACACTTGAAGCTTTCTTT,CASSLEGTLEAFF
-,13,TRBJ2-1,TRBV5-4,-,TGTGCCGCCGGGACACCGTCCTACAATGAGCAGTTCTTC,CAAGTPSYNEQFF
-,13,TRBJ1-1,TRBV19,-,TGTGCCAGTAGTGCAAACCGGGGTACTGAAGCTTTCTTT,CASSANRGTEAFF
TRBD2,14,TRBJ2-5,TRBV29-1,-,TGCAGCGTTGAAGATCAAGGGACTAGGGAGACCCAGTACTTC,CSVEDQGTRETQYF
-,16,TRBJ1-4,TRBV5-1,-,TGCGCCAGCAGGGGCGGGGGTTTTGCAACTAATGAAAAACTGTTTTTT,CASRGGGFATNEKLFF
-,13,TRBJ2-7,TRBV7-7,few,TGTGCTAGCAGCTTAAGTGAGACCTACGAGCAGTACTTC,CASSLSETYEQYF
-,12,TRBJ2-7,TRBV2,-,TGTGCCAGCAGTGAACCGGCCTACGAGCAGTACTTC,CASSEPAYEQYF
-,18,TRBJ2-7,TRBV5-5,-,TGTGCCAGCAGCTTGAGGCCAACCATCAAAGGCAGGGGCAACGAGCAGTACTTC,CASSLRPTIKGRGNEQYF
-,15,TRBJ1-5,TRBV30,-,TGTGCCTGGAGTGTGGGCAGGGTTAGCAATCAGCCCCAGCATTTT,CAWSVGRVSNQPQHF
-,13,TRBJ1-1,TRBV11-1,-,TGTGCCAGCAGCTTAGTGGTTGGAGATGAAGCTTTCTTT,CASSLVVGDEAFF
-,12,TRBJ1-1,TRBV19,-,TGTGCCAGTAGTATGGGGAGTACTGAAGCTTTCTTT,CASSMGSTEAFF
TRBD1,17,TRBJ1-2,TRBV28,-,TGTGCCAGCAGTCCAAACCGCGAGGGACAGTGGTCCTATGGCTACACCTTC,CASSPNREGQWSYGYTF
-,15,TRBJ2-7,TRBV30,-,TGTGCCTGGAGTGACGACCGGGAACCAGTGGGCGAGCAGTACTTC,CAWSDDREPVGEQYF